The clone carrying this T cell receptor (beta chain) appeared once. Its antigen is currently unknown. With the library built for alpha chains, this beta chain is off target and its frequency is not meaningful. CDR1 is SGHRS, CDR2 YFSETQ, per germline. CDR3 length: 14 amino acids. The V end lost 0 bases, the J end lost 4 bases, and 10 bases lay between the germline ends. These data originate in a study of spatial heterogeneity in lung cancer. Overall study results and limits: Coverage of tumor T cells, by estimate, reached 6.5% to 8% for alpha chains and about 12% for beta chains. Tumor mutation count correlated with how many alpha and beta TCRs expanded intratumorally.

Time point given: sample taken at primary tumor resection. Samples came from roughly 72 TRACERx patients with untreated early-stage lung cancer. TCRdb analysed the 5' RACE reads with MiXCR anew, one entry per CDR3 protein. The data contain over 1,000 distinct CDR3 sequences, less than 20% of them singletons. The sequenced sample was lung tumor tissue, obtained at surgery. The clonotype originates from a female donor with early-stage non-small cell lung cancer. The chain couples TRBV5-1 to TRBJ2-5, with D possibly matching TRBD2 (5 bases). In DNA, the CDR3 is TGCGCCAGCAGCTTGGCCTCTAGCAGAGAGACCCAGTACTTC. Protein sequence: CASSLASSRETQYF.